These 15 T cell receptor beta chains share one sample of origin, sequenced in a study of blood T cell repertoires in COVID-19. Method: immunoSEQ multiplex PCR; TCRdb's copy keeps in-frame clones and lacks some. The repertoire holds around 200,000 clones, approximately 87% seen once, with over 0.7% in the top ten. The sequenced sample was peripheral blood. Receptors originate from a woman between 18 and 29 years old who had recovered from COVID-19.

V and J are TRBV6-5 and TRBJ1-1; 7 bases agree with TRBD1. V shed 6 bases, J shed 11 bases, and the junction held 9 bases outside the gene matches. Germline CDR1 is MNHEY and CDR2 is SVGAGI. The CDR3 runs to 12 residues. The CDR3 bases are TGTGCCAGCAGCCGTCCCGACAGGGCGGCTTTCTTT. Amino acids: CASSRPDRAAFF.

This sequence joins TRBV18 and TRBJ2-5; D gene ambiguous. Trimming removed 3 bases at V and 4 bases at J, with 21 bases between. Germline CDR1 reads KGHSH; CDR2 reads LQKENI. The CDR3 spans 17 residues. The CDR3 nucleotides read TGTGCCAGCTCACCGCGAATAACGACTGGAGACCGAGAGACCCAGTACTTC. Amino acids: CASSPRITTGDRETQYF.

V and J are TRBV10-3 and TRBJ2-5; 10 bases are a match to TRBD2. V shed 10 bases and J 2 bases; nucleotides not matched to a gene: 13. Germline lookup yields CDR1 ENHRY and CDR2 SYGVKD. The length of the CDR3 is 16 residues. The CDR3 reads CASSTAGLAQQETQYF. Written as DNA, the CDR3 is TGTGCCAGCTCCACCGCGGGACTAGCGCAACAAGAGACCCAGTACTTC.

V is TRBV5-4 and J is TRBJ1-2; 7 positions agree with TRBD1. Germline V gene sequence: CDR1 SGHNT, CDR2 YYREEE (reference sequence). V lost 2 bases, J lost 0 bases, and 4 bases stayed unmatched. CDR3 length equals 15 residues. CDR3 residues: CASSFDRETNYGYTF. CDR3 in DNA: TGTGCCAGCAGCTTCGACAGGGAGACTAACTATGGCTACACCTTC.

V gene TRBV2 combines with J gene TRBJ1-1; TRBD1 matches 7 bases. From germline, CDR1 is SNHLY and CDR2 FYNNEI. The CDR3 length is 15 residues. J gave up 1 base and V 6 bases, and 8 bases lay outside the gene matches. The CDR3 nucleotides read TGTGCCAGCAGGATATGGGACAGCCAGAACACTGAAGCTTTCTTT. It translates to CASRIWDSQNTEAFF.

The V and J genes are TRBV7-2 and TRBJ1-1, with TRBD1 matching 8 bases. With V trimmed by 2 bases and J by 11 bases, 4 bases remained unmatched. This CDR3 spans 12 amino acids. Germline CDR1 reads SGHTA; CDR2 reads FQGNSA. The CDR3 is CASSLLGQVAFF. CDR3 in DNA: TGTGCCAGCAGCTTACTGGGACAGGTGGCTTTCTTT.

This chain joins TRBV4-3 and TRBJ1-1; 11 bases agree with TRBD1. This CDR3 has 18 amino acids. Germline assignment: CDR1 LGHNA and CDR2 YSLEER. V gave up 2 bases and J gave up 4 bases; unmatched junction bases: 12. Written as DNA, the CDR3 is TGCGCCAGCAGCCAAACTAATCGTCCGGGACAGGGGGTCACTGAAGCTTTCTTT. Translation gives CASSQTNRPGQGVTEAFF.

This chain connects TRBV9 to TRBJ2-1; 7 nucleotides match TRBD1. Germline CDR1 is SGDLS and CDR2 is YYNGEE. Trimming cost V 1 base and J 0 bases; bases outside gene matches: 10. CDR3 size: 18 residues. The CDR3 reads CASSVRDSLLSSYNEQFF. The DNA of the CDR3 is TGTGCCAGCAGCGTAAGGGACAGCCTTTTGAGCTCCTACAATGAGCAGTTCTTC. Using reference TRBV9 and TRBJ2-1 for the parts outside the CDR3, the full variable domain is DSGVTQTPKHLITATGQRVTLRCSPRSGDLSVYWYQQSLDQGLQFLIQYYNGEERAKGNILERFSAQQFPDLHSELNLSSLELGDSALYFCASSVRDSLLSSYNEQFFGPGTRLTVL.

This chain links TRBV10-2 with TRBJ2-3; D possibly corresponds to TRBD2 (5 bases). V lost 6 bases and J lost 2, with 15 bases in between. The CDR3 spans 15 residues. Germline V lookup: CDR1 WSHSY, CDR2 SAAADI. CDR3 residues: CASRTGLLNTDTQYF. The CDR3 DNA follows: TGCGCCAGCAGAACCGGACTCCTAAACACAGATACGCAGTATTTT.

This clone was recorded a few times. The V call is TRBV6-2 or TRBV6-3, the J call TRBJ2-7; D is perhaps TRBD1 (5 bases). V was trimmed by 2 bases and J by 1 base, leaving 9 bases between them. The CDR3 runs to 14 residues. Germline lookup yields CDR1 MNHEY and CDR2 SVGEGT. CDR3 sequence reads: CASSYGAESYEQYV. In DNA form, the CDR3 reads TGTGCCAGCAGTTACGGGGCAGAATCCTACGAGCAGTACGTC.

The chain joins TRBV9 to TRBJ2-4, with 7 bases aligning to TRBD1. Per the germline V gene, CDR1 is SGDLS and CDR2 is YYNGEE. Trimming cost V 3 bases and J 13 bases; bases outside gene matches: 13. The CDR3 spans 14 residues. CDR3 in amino acids: CASSALPGQQKQYF. CDR3 bases: TGTGCCAGCAGCGCCCTACCGGGACAGCAAAAACAGTACTTC.

The rearrangement uses TRBV27 and TRBJ2-5, with 8 bases lining up with TRBD2. Losses at the gene ends were 4 bases for V and 5 bases for J; bases not matched to a gene: 12. There are 16 residues in the CDR3. Germline V gene sequence: CDR1 MNHEY, CDR2 SMNVEV (reference sequence). The CDR3 is CASSSGRASSQETQYF. CDR3 nucleotides: TGTGCCAGCAGTTCCGGGAGGGCCTCTTCCCAGGAGACCCAGTACTTC.

V usage is TRBV27 and J usage is TRBJ2-1; 10 bases are a match to TRBD2. This CDR3 has 15 amino acids. Unmatched junction bases numbered 2, after V lost 5 bases and J lost 1 base. Germline V gene data show CDR1 as MNHEY and CDR2 as SMNVEV (reference sequence). The CDR3: CASSPSGSSYNEQFF. As DNA, the CDR3 is TGTGCCAGCAGTCCTAGCGGGAGTTCCTACAATGAGCAGTTCTTC.

This clone is a singleton in its sample. The J gene is TRBJ2-7, the V gene TRBV10-3, with TRBD1 matching over 7 bases. CDR3 length: 14 residues. V shed 3 bases and J 0 bases; nucleotides not matched to a gene: 2. The V gene's germline CDR1 is ENHRY and CDR2 SYGVKD. The CDR3: CAISDRQGSYEQYF. The CDR3 DNA sequence: TGTGCCATCAGTGATAGACAGGGCTCCTACGAGCAGTACTTC.

The gene calls are TRBV7-5 and TRBJ2-7; the table's D gene call, TRBD1, was not cross checked with the DNA. TRBV7-5 represents a pseudogene. The CDR3 is 15 amino acids. The CDR3 loop reads CARSYGQGVTYEQYV. The CDR3 bases are TGTGCCAGAAGCTACGGACAGGGAGTGACCTACGAGCAGTACGTC.